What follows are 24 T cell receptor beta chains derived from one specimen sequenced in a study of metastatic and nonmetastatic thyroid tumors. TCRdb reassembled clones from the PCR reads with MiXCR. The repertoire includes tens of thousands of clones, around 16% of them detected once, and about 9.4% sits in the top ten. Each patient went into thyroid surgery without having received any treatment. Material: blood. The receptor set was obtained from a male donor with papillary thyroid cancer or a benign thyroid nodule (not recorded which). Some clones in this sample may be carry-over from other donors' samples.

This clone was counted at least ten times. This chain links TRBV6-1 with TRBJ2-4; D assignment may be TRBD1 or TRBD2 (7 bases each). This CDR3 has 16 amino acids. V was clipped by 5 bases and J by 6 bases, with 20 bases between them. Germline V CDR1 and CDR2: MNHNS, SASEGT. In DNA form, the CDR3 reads TGTGCCAGCAGTTGGGCGGTGGGAGGGGGCACAAACATTCAGTACTTC. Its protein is CASSWAVGGGTNIQYF.

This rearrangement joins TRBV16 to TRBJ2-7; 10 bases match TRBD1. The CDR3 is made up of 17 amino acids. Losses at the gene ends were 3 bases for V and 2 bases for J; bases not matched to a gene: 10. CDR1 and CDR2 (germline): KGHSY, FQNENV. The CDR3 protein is CASSQVYSGQGTYEQYV. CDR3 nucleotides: TGTGCCAGCAGCCAGGTGTATTCGGGACAGGGGACCTACGAGCAGTACGTC.

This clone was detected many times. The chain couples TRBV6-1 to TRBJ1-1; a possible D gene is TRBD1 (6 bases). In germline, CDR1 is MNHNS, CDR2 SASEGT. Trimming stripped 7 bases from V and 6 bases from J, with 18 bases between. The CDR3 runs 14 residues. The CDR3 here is CASTRDTPVAEAFF. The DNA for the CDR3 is TGTGCCAGCACTAGGGACACGCCGGTCGCTGAAGCTTTCTTT.

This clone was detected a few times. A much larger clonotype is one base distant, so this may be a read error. The CDR3 here is CASRRATGVTEALF. The DNA for the CDR3 is TGCGCCAGCAGGAGAGCGACAGGGGTCACTGAAGCTTTATTT. The chain is built from TRBV10-2 and TRBJ1-1; the match to TRBD1 covers 8 bases. CDR1 is WSHSY and CDR2 is SAAADI in the germline V gene. The CDR3 loop spans 14 amino acids.

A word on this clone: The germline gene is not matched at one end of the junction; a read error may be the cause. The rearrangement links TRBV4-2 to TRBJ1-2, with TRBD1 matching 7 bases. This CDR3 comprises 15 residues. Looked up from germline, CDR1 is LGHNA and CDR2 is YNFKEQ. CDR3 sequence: CASSQDGQVAYGYIF. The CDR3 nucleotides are TGTGCCAGCAGCCAAGATGGACAGGTGGCCTATGGCTACATCTTC.

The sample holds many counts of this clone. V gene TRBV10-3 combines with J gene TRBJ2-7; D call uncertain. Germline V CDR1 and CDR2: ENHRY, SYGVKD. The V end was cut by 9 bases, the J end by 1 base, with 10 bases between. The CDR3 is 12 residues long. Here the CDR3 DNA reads TGTGCCATTACTGGGGATTCCTACGAGCAGTACTTC. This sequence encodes CAITGDSYEQYF.

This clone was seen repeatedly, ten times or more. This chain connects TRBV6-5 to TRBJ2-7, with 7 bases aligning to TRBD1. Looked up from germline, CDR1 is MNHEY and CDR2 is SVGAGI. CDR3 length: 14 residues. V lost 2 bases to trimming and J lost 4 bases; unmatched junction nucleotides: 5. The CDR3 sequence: CASSYETGQYEQYF. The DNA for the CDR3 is TGTGCCAGCAGTTACGAGACAGGGCAGTACGAGCAGTACTTC.

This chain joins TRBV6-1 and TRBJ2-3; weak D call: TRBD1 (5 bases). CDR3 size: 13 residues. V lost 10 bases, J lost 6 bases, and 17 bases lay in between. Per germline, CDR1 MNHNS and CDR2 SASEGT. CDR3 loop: CATGLEKGDTQYF. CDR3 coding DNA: TGTGCCACCGGCCTGGAGAAGGGGGATACGCAGTATTTT.

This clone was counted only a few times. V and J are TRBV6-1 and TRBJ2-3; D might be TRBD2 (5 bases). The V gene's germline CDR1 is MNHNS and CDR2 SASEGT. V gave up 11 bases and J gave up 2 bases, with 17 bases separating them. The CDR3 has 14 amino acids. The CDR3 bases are TGTGCCTGCCGTGCGGAGGAATTCACAGATACGCAGTATTTT. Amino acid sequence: CACRAEEFTDTQYF.

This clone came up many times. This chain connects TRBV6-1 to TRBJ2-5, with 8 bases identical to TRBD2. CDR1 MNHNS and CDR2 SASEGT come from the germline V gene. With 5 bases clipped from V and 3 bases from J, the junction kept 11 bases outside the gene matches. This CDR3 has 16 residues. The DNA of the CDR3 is TGTGCCAGCAGTATGGCGGGAGGTGGACCTAAAGAGACCCAGTACTTC. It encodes CASSMAGGGPKETQYF.

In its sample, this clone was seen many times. The CDR3 reads CASSQKDLNRDTQYF. In DNA form, the CDR3 reads TGCGCCAGCAGCCAAAAAGACTTGAATCGAGATACGCAGTATTTT. V and J are TRBV4-3 and TRBJ2-3; D unresolved. CDR1 is LGHNA and CDR2 is YSLEER in the germline V gene. The V and J ends lost 2 bases and 5 bases respectively, with 14 bases between them. This CDR3 is 15 amino acids long.

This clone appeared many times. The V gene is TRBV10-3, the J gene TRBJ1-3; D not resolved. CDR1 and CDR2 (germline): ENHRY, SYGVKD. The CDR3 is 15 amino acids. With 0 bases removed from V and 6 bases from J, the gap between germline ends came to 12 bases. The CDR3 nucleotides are TGTGCCATCAGTGAGTCCGTAGGGATGGAAAACACCATATATTTT. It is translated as CAISESVGMENTIYF.

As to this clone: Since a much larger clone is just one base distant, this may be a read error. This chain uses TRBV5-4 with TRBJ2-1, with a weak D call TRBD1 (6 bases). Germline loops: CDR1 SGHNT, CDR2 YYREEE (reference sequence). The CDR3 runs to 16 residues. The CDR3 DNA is TGTGCCAGCAGCTTGGGGGGACAACCCCTCCACAATGATCAGTTCTTC. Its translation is CASSLGGQPLHNDQFF.

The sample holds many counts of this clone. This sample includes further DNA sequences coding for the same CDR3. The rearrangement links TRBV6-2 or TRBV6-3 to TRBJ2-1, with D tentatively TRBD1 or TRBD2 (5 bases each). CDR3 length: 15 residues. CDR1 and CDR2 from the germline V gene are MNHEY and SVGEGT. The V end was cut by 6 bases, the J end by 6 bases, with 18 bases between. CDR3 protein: CASSPPGAWVNEQFF. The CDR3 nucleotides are TGTGCCAGCAGCCCGCCCGGGGCGTGGGTCAATGAGCAGTTCTTC.

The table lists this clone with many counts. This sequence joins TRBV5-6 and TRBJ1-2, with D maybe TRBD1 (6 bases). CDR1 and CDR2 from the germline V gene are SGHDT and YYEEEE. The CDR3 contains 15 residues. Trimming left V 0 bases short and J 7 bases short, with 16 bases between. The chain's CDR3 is CASSLASLGGIGYTF. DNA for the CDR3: TGTGCCAGCAGCTTGGCCTCCTTAGGGGGGATTGGCTACACCTTC.

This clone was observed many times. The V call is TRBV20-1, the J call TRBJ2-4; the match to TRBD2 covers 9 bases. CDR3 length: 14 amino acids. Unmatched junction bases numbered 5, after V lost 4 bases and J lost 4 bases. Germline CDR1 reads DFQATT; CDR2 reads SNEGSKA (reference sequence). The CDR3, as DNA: TGCAGTGCTAAAGAGCGGGAGGCGAAAAACATTCAGTACTTC. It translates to CSAKEREAKNIQYF.

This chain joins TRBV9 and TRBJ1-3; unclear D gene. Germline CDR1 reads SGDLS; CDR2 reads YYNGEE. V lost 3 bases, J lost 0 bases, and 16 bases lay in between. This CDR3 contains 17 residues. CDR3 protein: CASSELEWKSSGNTIYF. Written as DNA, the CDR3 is TGTGCCAGCAGCGAGCTAGAGTGGAAATCCTCTGGAAACACCATATATTTT. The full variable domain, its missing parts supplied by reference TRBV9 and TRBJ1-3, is DSGVTQTPKHLITATGQRVTLRCSPRSGDLSVYWYQQSLDQGLQFLIQYYNGEERAKGNILERFSAQQFPDLHSELNLSSLELGDSALYFCASSELEWKSSGNTIYFGEGSWLTVV.

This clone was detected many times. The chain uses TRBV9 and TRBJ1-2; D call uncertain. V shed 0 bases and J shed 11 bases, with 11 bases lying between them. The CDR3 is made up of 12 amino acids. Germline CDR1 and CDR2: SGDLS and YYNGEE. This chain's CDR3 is CASSVATREYTF. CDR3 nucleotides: TGTGCCAGCAGCGTAGCCACCAGAGAGTACACCTTC.

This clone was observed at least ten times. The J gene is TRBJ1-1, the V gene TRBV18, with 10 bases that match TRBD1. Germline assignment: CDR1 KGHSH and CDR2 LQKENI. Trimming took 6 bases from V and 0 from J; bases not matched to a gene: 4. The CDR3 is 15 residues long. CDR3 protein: CASSGQGIMNTEAFF. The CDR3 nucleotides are TGTGCCAGCTCGGGACAGGGGATCATGAACACTGAAGCTTTCTTT.

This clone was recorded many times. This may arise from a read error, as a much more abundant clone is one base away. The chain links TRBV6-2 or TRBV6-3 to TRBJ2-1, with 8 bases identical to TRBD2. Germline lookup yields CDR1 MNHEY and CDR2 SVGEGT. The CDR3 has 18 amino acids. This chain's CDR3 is CACSYELLAGTKPNEQFF. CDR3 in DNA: TGTGCCTGCAGTTACGAGCTATTAGCGGGAACCAAACCCAATGAGCAGTTCTTC.

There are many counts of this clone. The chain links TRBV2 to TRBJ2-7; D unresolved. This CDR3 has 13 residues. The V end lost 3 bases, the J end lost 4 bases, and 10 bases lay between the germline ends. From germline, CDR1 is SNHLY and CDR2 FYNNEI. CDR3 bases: TGTGCCAGCAGTGAGGTTAGTGGGTACGAGCAGTACGTC. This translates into CASSEVSGYEQYV.

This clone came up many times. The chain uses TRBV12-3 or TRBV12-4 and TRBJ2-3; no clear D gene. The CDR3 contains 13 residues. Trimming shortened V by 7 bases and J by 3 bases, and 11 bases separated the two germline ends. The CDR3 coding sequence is TGTGCCAGCACCGACGGTACGACAGATACGCAGTATTTT. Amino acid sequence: CASTDGTTDTQYF.

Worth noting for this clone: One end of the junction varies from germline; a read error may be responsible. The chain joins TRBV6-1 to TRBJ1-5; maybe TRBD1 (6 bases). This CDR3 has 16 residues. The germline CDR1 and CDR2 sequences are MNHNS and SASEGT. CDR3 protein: CACSEGAGGGNQPQHF. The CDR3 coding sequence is TGTGCCTGCAGTGAAGGGGCGGGGGGCGGCAATCAGCCACAGCATTTT.

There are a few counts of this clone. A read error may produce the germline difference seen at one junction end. The CDR3 loop is CASRSGFGGLRNNEGFF. The CDR3 DNA is TGTGCCAGCAGAAGCGGGTTTGGAGGGCTAAGGAACAATGAAGGTTTCTTT. The genes are TRBV28 and TRBJ1-1; D call uncertain. The length of the CDR3 is 17 residues. Germline values: CDR1 MDHEN, CDR2 SYDVKM. Variable domain in full (rest from reference TRBV28 and TRBJ1-1): DVKVTQSSRYLVKRTGEKVFLECVQDMDHENMFWYRQDPGLGLRLIYFSYDVKMKEKGDIPEGYSVSREKKERFSLILESASTNQTSMYLCASRSGFGGLRNNEGFFGQGTRLTVV.